These 16 T cell receptor beta chains share one sample of origin, sequenced in a study of cytomegalovirus exposure and HLA in healthy donors (dated by TCRdb to the late 2010s). The receptor library was made with the immunoSEQ multiplex PCR assay. The multiplex PCR relied on a mix of 60 forward primers for TCR Vbeta segments and 13 reverse primers for TCR Jbeta segments. Drawn from immuneACCESS, this table holds only the in-frame rearrangements with V and J called that TCRdb kept. Clones are partly lost; checked studies trace under half to an unresolved V gene and leave the rest unexplained. A total of roughly 200,000 clones appear in this sample, about four fifths of them only once. Less than 2% of the sample is taken by the ten largest. Sequenced: PBMCs. These receptor sequences come from a man in his forties in good health and CMV-seropositive.

This chain links TRBV5-1 with TRBJ1-5; maybe TRBD1 (6 bases). CDR3 length: 14 amino acids. The V gene lost 1 base and the J gene lost 5 bases, with 10 bases spanning the gap. In germline, CDR1 is SGHRS, CDR2 YFSETQ. The CDR3 reads CASSLQGGDQPQHF. DNA of the CDR3: TGCGCCAGCAGCTTGCAAGGGGGGGATCAGCCCCAGCATTTT.

The V call is TRBV5-4, the J call TRBJ2-7; TRBD2 might be the D (5 bases). CDR3 size: 13 residues. V was cut by 0 bases and J by 5 bases, with 9 bases left in between. In germline, CDR1 is SGHNT, CDR2 YYREEE (reference sequence). The CDR3 reads CASSLASGNEQYF. CDR3 bases: TGTGCCAGCAGCTTGGCCTCCGGGAACGAGCAGTACTTC.

V usage is TRBV19 and J usage is TRBJ2-2; 8 bases are a match to TRBD1. Per the germline V gene, CDR1 is LNHDA and CDR2 is SQIVND (reference sequence). The J segment lost 0 bases and the V segment lost 4 bases, leaving 10 bases of the junction unmatched. This CDR3 spans 18 amino acids. CDR3 nucleotide sequence: TGTGCCAGTAGTACCCACCTGACAGGGGACGCGAACACCGGGGAGCTGTTTTTT. It specifies CASSTHLTGDANTGELFF.

V gene TRBV11-2 combines with J gene TRBJ1-1; D uncertain. This CDR3 is 16 amino acids long. Trimming pared 0 bases from V and 2 bases from J, leaving 13 bases between. In germline, CDR1 is SGHAT, CDR2 FQNNGV. The CDR3 DNA sequence: TGTGCCAGCAGCTTAGATAGGGTGGGAGGAAACACTGAAGCTTTCTTT. It encodes CASSLDRVGGNTEAFF.

The chain carries TRBV19 and TRBJ2-3; 10 bases line up with TRBD2. Germline CDR1 reads LNHDA; CDR2 reads SQIVND (reference sequence). Unmatched junction bases numbered 0, after V lost 4 bases and J lost 5 bases. This CDR3 has 13 amino acids. CDR3 DNA: TGTGCCAGTAGTACTAGCGGGAGAGATACGCAGTATTTT. Translating it yields CASSTSGRDTQYF.

This chain uses TRBV28 with TRBJ1-2; a possible D gene is TRBD1 (6 bases). The CDR3 runs to 14 residues. The V gene lost 6 bases and the J gene lost 5 bases, with 16 bases spanning the gap. Germline V gene sequence: CDR1 MDHEN, CDR2 SYDVKM. DNA of the CDR3: TGTGCCAGCAGCCTAGGGACACGGCGGTATGGCTACACCTTC. Its translation: CASSLGTRRYGYTF.

CDR3 DNA sequence: TGTGCCAGCAGCCAAACAGGGATTCAGCCCCAGCATTTT. This translates into CASSQTGIQPQHF. This chain joins TRBV6-5 and TRBJ1-5, with D possibly being TRBD1 (6 bases). V lost 6 bases and J 6 bases, leaving 12 bases between the germline ends. Germline V gene sequence: CDR1 MNHEY, CDR2 SVGAGI. This CDR3 contains 13 residues.

This chain links TRBV7-2 with TRBJ2-1, with 8 bases that match TRBD1. CDR1 and CDR2 from the germline V gene are SGHTA and FQGNSA. This CDR3 contains 14 residues. Germline trimming cut 11 bases from V and 8 bases from J; bases unmatched to any gene: 14. In DNA, the CDR3 is TGTGCCGTGCGTCAGTCAGGGGGCAGGGATGAGCAGTTCTTC. It yields the protein CAVRQSGGRDEQFF. The whole variable domain, filled in from reference TRBV7-2 and TRBJ2-1, reads GAGVSQSPSNKVTEKGKDVELRCDPISGHTALYWYRQSLGQGLEFLIYFQGNSAPDKSGLPSDRFSAERTGGSVSTLTIQRTQQEDSAVYLCAVRQSGGRDEQFFGPGTRLTVL.

V gene TRBV4-1 combines with J gene TRBJ1-2; the D gene is possibly TRBD1 (5 bases). Germline CDR1 reads MGHRA; CDR2 reads YSYEKL. CDR3 length: 15 residues. Trimming took off 1 base at V and 6 bases at J, with 15 bases between the two ends. The CDR3 loop reads CASSQGPTAFDGYTF. CDR3 nucleotide sequence: TGCGCCAGCAGCCAAGGCCCGACAGCATTCGATGGCTACACCTTC.

This chain uses TRBV19 with TRBJ1-5; D remains ambiguous. Germline assignment: CDR1 LNHDA and CDR2 SQIVND (reference sequence). V lost 7 bases and J lost 5, with 15 bases in between. This CDR3 has 14 amino acids. The chain's CDR3 is CASTPGDLYQPQHF. The CDR3, as DNA: TGTGCCAGTACCCCGGGAGACCTCTATCAGCCCCAGCATTTT.

The CDR3 region has the DNA TGTGCCAGCAGCGCTAGCGGGAGCTCCTACAATGAGCAGTTCTTC. Encoded protein: CASSASGSSYNEQFF. The rearrangement uses TRBV9 and TRBJ2-1, with 10 nucleotides matching TRBD2. V was pared by 3 bases and J by 0 bases, with 0 bases of the junction left unmatched. The germline CDR1 and CDR2 sequences are SGDLS and YYNGEE. This CDR3 spans 15 amino acids.

This rearrangement joins TRBV30 to TRBJ2-7, with D perhaps TRBD1 (6 bases). Germline V gene data show CDR1 as GTSNPN and CDR2 as SVGIG (reference sequence). The V end was cut by 1 base, the J end by 6 bases, with 10 bases between. The CDR3 totals 12 residues. CDR3 loop: CAWSALGAEQYF. The CDR3 DNA reads TGTGCCTGGAGTGCCCTGGGGGCCGAGCAGTACTTC.

This chain uses TRBV10-3 with TRBJ2-1; TRBD2 agrees at 9 bases. Trimming removed 3 bases from V and 6 bases from J; junction bases left unmatched: 0. This CDR3 has 13 amino acids. In germline, CDR1 is ENHRY, CDR2 SYGVKD. In DNA, the CDR3 is TGTGCCATCAGTGAAGCGGGGGGCAATGAGCAGTTCTTC. Its protein product is CAISEAGGNEQFF.

The chain links TRBV6-5 to TRBJ2-7, with D possibly matching TRBD1 (6 bases). V was cut by 7 bases and J by 6 bases, with 10 bases left in between. This CDR3 contains 11 residues. Germline CDR1 and CDR2: MNHEY and SVGAGI. The CDR3 nucleotides are TGTGCCAGCAAGGGGGTAGGCGAGCAGTACTTC. Translating gives CASKGVGEQYF.

The V gene is TRBV4-3, the J gene TRBJ1-1, with 7 bases that match TRBD1. Per the germline V gene, CDR1 is LGHNA and CDR2 is YSLEER. The CDR3 is made up of 15 amino acids. V lost 0 bases and J lost 0; bases outside the gene matches: 1. The CDR3 DNA reads TGCGCCAGCAGCCAAGACAGGGGGATGAACACTGAAGCTTTCTTT. This codes for CASSQDRGMNTEAFF.

The rearrangement links TRBV2 to TRBJ1-1, with D possibly being TRBD1 (5 bases). V lost 3 bases and J lost 0, with 14 bases in between. The CDR3 spans 16 residues. Germline loops: CDR1 SNHLY, CDR2 FYNNEI. The DNA for the CDR3 is TGTGCCAGCAGTGAGTATGGCGACAGCATGAACACTGAAGCTTTCTTT. Its translation is CASSEYGDSMNTEAFF.